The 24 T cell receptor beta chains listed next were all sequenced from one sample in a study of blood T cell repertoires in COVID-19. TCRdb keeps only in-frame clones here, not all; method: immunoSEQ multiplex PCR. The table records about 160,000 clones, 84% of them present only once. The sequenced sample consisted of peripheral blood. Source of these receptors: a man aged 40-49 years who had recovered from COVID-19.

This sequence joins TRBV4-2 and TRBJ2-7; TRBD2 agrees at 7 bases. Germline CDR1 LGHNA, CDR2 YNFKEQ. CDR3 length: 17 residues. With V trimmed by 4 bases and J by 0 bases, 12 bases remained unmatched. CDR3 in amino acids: CASSRGVVGTTSYEQYF. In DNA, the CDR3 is TGTGCCAGCAGCCGAGGGGTGGTGGGGACTACCTCCTACGAGCAGTACTTC.

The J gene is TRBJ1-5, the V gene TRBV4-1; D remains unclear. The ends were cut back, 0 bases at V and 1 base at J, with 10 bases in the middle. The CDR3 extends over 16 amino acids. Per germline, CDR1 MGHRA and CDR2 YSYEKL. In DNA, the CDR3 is TGCGCCAGCAGCCAAGACCTACGGGTGAGCAATCAGCCCCAGCATTTT. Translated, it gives CASSQDLRVSNQPQHF.

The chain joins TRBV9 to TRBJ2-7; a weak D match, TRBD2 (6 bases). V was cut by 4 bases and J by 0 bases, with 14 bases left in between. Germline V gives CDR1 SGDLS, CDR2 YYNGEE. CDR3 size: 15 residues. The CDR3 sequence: CASSPGTGDSYEQYF. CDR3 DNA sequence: TGTGCCAGCAGCCCAGGGACGGGGGACTCCTACGAGCAGTACTTC. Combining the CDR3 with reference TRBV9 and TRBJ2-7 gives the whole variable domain DSGVTQTPKHLITATGQRVTLRCSPRSGDLSVYWYQQSLDQGLQFLIQYYNGEERAKGNILERFSAQQFPDLHSELNLSSLELGDSALYFCASSPGTGDSYEQYFGPGTRLTVT.

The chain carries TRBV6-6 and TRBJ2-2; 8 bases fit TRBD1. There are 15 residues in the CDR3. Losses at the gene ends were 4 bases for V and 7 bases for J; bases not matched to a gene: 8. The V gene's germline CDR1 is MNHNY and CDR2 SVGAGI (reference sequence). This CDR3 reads CASSSLGQGDGELFF. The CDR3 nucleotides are TGTGCCAGCAGTTCCCTCGGACAGGGTGACGGGGAGCTGTTTTTT.

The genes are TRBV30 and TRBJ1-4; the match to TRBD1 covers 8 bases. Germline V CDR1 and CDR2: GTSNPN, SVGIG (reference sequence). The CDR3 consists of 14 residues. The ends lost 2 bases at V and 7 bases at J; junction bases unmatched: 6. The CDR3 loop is CAWSNGQGGEKLFF. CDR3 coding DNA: TGTGCCTGGAGTAACGGACAGGGAGGTGAAAAACTGTTTTTT. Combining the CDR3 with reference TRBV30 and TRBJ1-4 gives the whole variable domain SQTIHQWPATLVQPVGSPLSLECTVEGTSNPNLYWYRQAAGRGLQLLFYSVGIGQISSEVPQNLSASRPQDRQFILSSKKLLLSDSGFYLCAWSNGQGGEKLFFGSGTQLSVL.

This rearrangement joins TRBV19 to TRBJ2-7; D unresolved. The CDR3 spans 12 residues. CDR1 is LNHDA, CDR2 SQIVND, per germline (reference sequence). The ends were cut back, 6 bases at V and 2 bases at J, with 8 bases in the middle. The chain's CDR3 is CASRFLAYEQYF. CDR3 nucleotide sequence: TGTGCCAGTAGGTTTTTAGCCTACGAGCAGTACTTC.

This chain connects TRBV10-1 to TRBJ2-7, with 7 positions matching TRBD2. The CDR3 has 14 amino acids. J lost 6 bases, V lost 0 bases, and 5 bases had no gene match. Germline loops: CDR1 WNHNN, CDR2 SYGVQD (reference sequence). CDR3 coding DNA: TGCGCCAGCAGTGAGTCGAAAGGCGGGAGCGAGCAGTACTTC. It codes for CASSESKGGSEQYF.

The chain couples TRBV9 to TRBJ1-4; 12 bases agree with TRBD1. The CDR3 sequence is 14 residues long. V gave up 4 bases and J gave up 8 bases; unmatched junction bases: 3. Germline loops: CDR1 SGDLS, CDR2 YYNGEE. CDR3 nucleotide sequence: TGTGCCAGCAGCCCGGGACAGGGGGCGGAAAAACTGTTTTTT. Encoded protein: CASSPGQGAEKLFF.

In DNA form, the CDR3 reads TGTGCCAGCAGTGAAGTGGGGACAGTTTATGAAAAACTGTTTTTT. Translated, it gives CASSEVGTVYEKLFF. V is TRBV6-1 and J is TRBJ1-4; 7 nucleotides align to TRBD1. Germline V gene data show CDR1 as MNHNS and CDR2 as SASEGT. With V trimmed by 1 base and J by 6 bases, 5 bases remained unmatched. The CDR3 contains 15 residues.

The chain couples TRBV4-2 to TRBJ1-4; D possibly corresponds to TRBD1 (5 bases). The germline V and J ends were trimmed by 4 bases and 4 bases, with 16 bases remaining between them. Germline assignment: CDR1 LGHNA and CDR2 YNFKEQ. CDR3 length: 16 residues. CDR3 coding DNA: TGTGCCAGCAGCCCCGAGGCGGGACGGATTAATGAAAAACTGTTTTTT. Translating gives CASSPEAGRINEKLFF.

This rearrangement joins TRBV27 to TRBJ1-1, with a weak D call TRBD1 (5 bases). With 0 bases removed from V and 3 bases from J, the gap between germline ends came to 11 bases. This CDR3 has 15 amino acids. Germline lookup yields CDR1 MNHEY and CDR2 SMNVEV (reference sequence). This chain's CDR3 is CASSLSKGGDTEAFF. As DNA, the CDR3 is TGTGCCAGCAGTTTATCGAAAGGAGGGGACACTGAAGCTTTCTTT.

The CDR3 DNA follows: TGTGCCAGCAGCTTGGGGCTTGACACCGGGGAGCTGTTTTTT. Translated, it gives CASSLGLDTGELFF. The chain recombines TRBV5-4 with TRBJ2-2, with D uncertain. V was trimmed by 0 bases and J by 3 bases, leaving 6 bases between them. The CDR3 runs to 14 residues. Germline CDR1 SGHNT, CDR2 YYREEE (reference sequence).

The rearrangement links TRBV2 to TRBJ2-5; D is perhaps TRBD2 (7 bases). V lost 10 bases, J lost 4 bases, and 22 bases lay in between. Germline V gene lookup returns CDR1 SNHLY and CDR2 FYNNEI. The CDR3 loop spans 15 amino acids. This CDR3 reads CAITRGGSDLETQYF. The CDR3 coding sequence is TGTGCCATCACAAGGGGGGGGTCCGATCTAGAGACCCAGTACTTC.

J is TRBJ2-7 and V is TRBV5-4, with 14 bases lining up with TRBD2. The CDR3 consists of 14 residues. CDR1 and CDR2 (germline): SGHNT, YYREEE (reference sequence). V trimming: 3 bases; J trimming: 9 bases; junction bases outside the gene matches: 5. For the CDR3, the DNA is TGTGCCAGCAGCTCCGGACTAGCGGGGGGTAGGCAGTACTTC. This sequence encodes CASSSGLAGGRQYF.

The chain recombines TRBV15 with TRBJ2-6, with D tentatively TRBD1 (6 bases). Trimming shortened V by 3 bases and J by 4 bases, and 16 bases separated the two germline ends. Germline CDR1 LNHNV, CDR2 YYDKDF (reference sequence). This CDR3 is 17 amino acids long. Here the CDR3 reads CATSSQQGSEGANVLTF. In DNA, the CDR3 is TGTGCCACCAGCAGCCAACAGGGTTCTGAGGGGGCCAACGTCCTGACTTTC.

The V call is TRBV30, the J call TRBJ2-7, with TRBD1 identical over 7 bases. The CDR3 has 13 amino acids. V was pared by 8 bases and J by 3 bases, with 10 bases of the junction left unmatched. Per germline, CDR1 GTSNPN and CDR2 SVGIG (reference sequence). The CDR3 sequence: CAGRDRVDYEQYF. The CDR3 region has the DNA TGTGCCGGACGAGACAGGGTTGACTACGAGCAGTACTTC.

DNA for the CDR3: TGTGCCAGCAGGTCCAGGGGGCGGGATACGCAGTATTTT. Residues: CASRSRGRDTQYF. The V and J genes are TRBV5-4 and TRBJ2-3; 8 nucleotides match TRBD1. Germline V gene sequence: CDR1 SGHNT, CDR2 YYREEE (reference sequence). After removal of 5 bases from V and 6 bases from J, the junction contained 5 bases not matched to a gene. The length of the CDR3 is 13 residues. Full variable domain (rest looked up from reference TRBV5-4 and TRBJ2-3): ETGVTQSPTHLIKTRGQQVTLRCSSQSGHNTVSWYQQALGQGPQFIFQYYREEENGRGNFPPRFSGLQFPNYSSELNVNALELDDSALYLCASRSRGRDTQYFGPGTRLTVL.

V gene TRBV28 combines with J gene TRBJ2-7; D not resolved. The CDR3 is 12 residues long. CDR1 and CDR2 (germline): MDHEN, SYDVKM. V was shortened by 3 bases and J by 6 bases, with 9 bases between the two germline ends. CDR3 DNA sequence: TGTGCCAGCAGTTTGGTCTCTACCGAGCAGTACTTC. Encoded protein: CASSLVSTEQYF.

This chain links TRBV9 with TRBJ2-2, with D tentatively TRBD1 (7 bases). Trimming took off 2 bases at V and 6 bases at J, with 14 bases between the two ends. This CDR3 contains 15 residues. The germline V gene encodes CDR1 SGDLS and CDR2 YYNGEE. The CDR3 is CASSVRGAKAGELFF. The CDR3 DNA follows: TGTGCCAGCAGCGTCAGGGGGGCCAAGGCCGGGGAGCTGTTTTTT.

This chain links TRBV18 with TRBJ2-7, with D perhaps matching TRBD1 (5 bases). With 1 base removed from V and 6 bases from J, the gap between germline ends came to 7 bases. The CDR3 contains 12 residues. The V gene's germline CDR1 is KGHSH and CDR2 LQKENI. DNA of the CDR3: TGTGCCAGCTCACCACAGGGGCGCGAGCAGTACTTC. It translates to CASSPQGREQYF.

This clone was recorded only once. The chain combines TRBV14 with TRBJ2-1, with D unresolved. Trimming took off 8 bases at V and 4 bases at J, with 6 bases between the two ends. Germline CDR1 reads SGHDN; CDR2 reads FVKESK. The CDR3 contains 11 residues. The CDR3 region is CASSVYNEQFF. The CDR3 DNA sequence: TGTGCCAGCTCCGTTTACAATGAGCAGTTCTTC.

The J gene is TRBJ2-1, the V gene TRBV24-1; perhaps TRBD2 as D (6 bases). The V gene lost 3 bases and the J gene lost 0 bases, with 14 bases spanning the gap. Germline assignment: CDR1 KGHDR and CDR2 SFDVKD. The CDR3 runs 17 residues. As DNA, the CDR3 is TGTGCCACCAGTGATCCCGTAGCGGAGAGCTCCTACAATGAGCAGTTCTTC. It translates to CATSDPVAESSYNEQFF.

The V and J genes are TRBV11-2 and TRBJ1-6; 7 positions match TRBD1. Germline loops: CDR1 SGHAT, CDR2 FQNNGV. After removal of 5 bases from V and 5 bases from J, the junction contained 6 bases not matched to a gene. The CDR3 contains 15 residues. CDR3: CASSVGTVNNSPLHF. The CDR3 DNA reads TGTGCCAGCAGCGTCGGGACAGTAAATAATTCACCCCTCCACTTT.

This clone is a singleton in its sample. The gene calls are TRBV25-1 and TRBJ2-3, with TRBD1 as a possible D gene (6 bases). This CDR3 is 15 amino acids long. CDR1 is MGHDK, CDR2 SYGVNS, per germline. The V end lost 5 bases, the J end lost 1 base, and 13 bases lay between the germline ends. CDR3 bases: TGTGCCAGCAGTTTCCAGGGGCAGGGCACAGATACGCAGTATTTT. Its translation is CASSFQGQGTDTQYF.